This T cell receptor beta chain was sequenced during a study of cytomegalovirus exposure and HLA in healthy donors. Study-wide points: Later on, a genetic analysis was performed. It linked a missense variant in DCLRE1C with V- and J-gene trimming of TCR beta. As immune exposure information, only CMV serostatus was available. A few CMV-associated chains were confirmed in vitro to be specific for CMV antigens.

Details on this clone: Its antigen is unidentified. One end of the junction does not line up with germline, which may come from a read error.

The length of the CDR3 is 13 residues. CDR1 and CDR2 (germline): SQVTM, ANQGSEA. Primers: 60 Vbeta forward and 13 Jbeta reverse. Profiling relied on immunoSEQ multiplex PCR, and the TCRdb table lists in-frame clones only, not all of them. The table lists 150,000 to 200,000 clones, roughly 80% of them singletons. The source of this sequence is a woman aged 25 to 39 in good health and CMV-seropositive. This chain uses TRBV29-1 with TRBJ2-5, with D maybe TRBD2 (6 bases). The material sequenced was PBMCs. The CDR3, as DNA: TGCAGCCTTGAGGGTGCGGGGAAAGAGACCCAGTACTTC. Translating it yields CSLEGAGKETQYF.